The 8 T cell receptor beta chains below were found in one sample sequenced in a study of neurological immune-mediated disorders. Each CDR3 protein is one row after TCRdb ran MiXCR on the 5' RACE reads. The table lists about 66,000 distinct CDR3 sequences, less than 4% of them singletons. Sequenced sample: PBMCs. The receptors derive from a man aged 25 to 45 with multiple sclerosis.

In this sample, this clonotype turned up many times. The V and J genes are TRBV20-1 and TRBJ2-7; D might be TRBD1 (7 bases). Trimming removed 1 base from V and 1 base from J, with 20 bases in between. CDR3 length: 17 residues. The V gene's germline CDR1 is DFQATT and CDR2 SNEGSKA (reference sequence). The CDR3 here is CSARGPGVTGRSYEQYF. The CDR3 bases are TGCAGTGCTAGAGGCCCCGGGGTGACAGGGAGGTCCTACGAGCAGTACTTC.

The rearrangement links TRBV7-7 to TRBJ2-2; D may be TRBD2 (5 bases). Germline CDR1 reads SSHAT; CDR2 reads FNYEAQ (reference sequence). This CDR3 is 15 amino acids long. The V gene lost 2 bases and the J gene lost 3 bases, with 10 bases spanning the gap. The CDR3 here is CASSLMMRDTGELFF. In DNA form, the CDR3 reads TGTGCCAGCAGCTTAATGATGCGGGACACCGGGGAGCTGTTTTTT.

This clonotype was observed at least ten times. V usage is TRBV7-7 and J usage is TRBJ2-5; a weak D match, TRBD1 (6 bases). Trimming stripped 5 bases from V and 5 bases from J, with 15 bases between. Per the germline V gene, CDR1 is SSHAT and CDR2 is FNYEAQ (reference sequence). The CDR3 contains 14 residues. CDR3 amino acids: CASSQQGSPETQYF. In DNA form, the CDR3 reads TGTGCCAGCAGCCAGCAGGGGAGTCCCGAGACCCAGTACTTC.

A few counts support this clonotype. Being one base from a much bigger clone, this may be a read error. Lacking the conserved final phenylalanine or tryptophan, this CDR3 likely reflects a read error. This chain links TRBV3-1 with TRBJ1-2; 7 bases agree with TRBD1. Germline CDR1 and CDR2: LGHDT and YNNKEL (reference sequence). V shed 3 bases and J 7 bases; nucleotides not matched to a gene: 2. The CDR3 runs 12 residues. The CDR3 DNA sequence: TGTGCCAGCAGCCAGACAGGGAGTGGCTACACCTGC. It specifies CASSQTGSGYTC.

This clonotype was seen ten or more times. The chain combines TRBV7-8 with TRBJ2-1; TRBD1 aligns across 7 bases. Unmatched junction bases numbered 8, after V lost 6 bases and J lost 0 bases. The CDR3 has 16 amino acids. The V gene's germline CDR1 is SGHVS and CDR2 FQNEAQ. CDR3: CASSPQGFYSYNEQFF. The CDR3 DNA follows: TGTGCCAGCAGTCCACAGGGGTTTTACTCCTACAATGAGCAGTTCTTC. Complete variable domain (other parts from reference TRBV7-8 and TRBJ2-1): GAGVSQSPRYKVAKRGQDVALRCDPISGHVSLFWYQQALGQGPEFLTYFQNEAQLDKSGLPSDRFFAERPEGSVSTLKIQRTQQEDSAVYLCASSPQGFYSYNEQFFGPGTRLTVL.

There are many counts of this clonotype. This chain links TRBV12-3 or TRBV12-4 with TRBJ1-2; possible D gene TRBD1, 6 bases. Trimming took 6 bases from V and 4 from J, leaving 12 bases between them. CDR3 length: 13 residues. The DNA of the CDR3 is TGTGCCAGCAGCATGGACAGACGCTATGGCTACACCTTC. Protein: CASSMDRRYGYTF.

This clonotype turned up a few times. A much larger clone sits a single nucleotide away, making a read error possible. It is likely a read error, because the conserved phenylalanine at the end of the CDR3 is missing. V and J are TRBV10-3 and TRBJ1-2, with TRBD1 matching over 8 bases. The CDR3 has 15 residues. Germline CDR1 reads ENHRY; CDR2 reads SYGVKD. The trim removed 2 bases at V and 5 bases at J, leaving 7 bases unmatched. In nucleotides, the CDR3 is TGTGCCATCAGTGAGCTGGGGGGACAGGCGTATGGCTACACCATC. Translating gives CAISELGGQAYGYTI.

This clonotype has a handful of counts. V is TRBV3-1 and J is TRBJ1-4; D ambiguous. Trimming cost V 0 bases and J 6 bases, with 5 bases left between them. There are 13 residues in the CDR3. The germline V gene encodes CDR1 LGHDT and CDR2 YNNKEL (reference sequence). CDR3 in amino acids: CASSQDLDEKLFF. The DNA of the CDR3 is TGTGCCAGCAGCCAAGACTTGGATGAAAAACTGTTTTTT. The complete variable domain, with remaining parts taken from reference TRBV3-1 and TRBJ1-4, reads DTAVSQTPKYLVTQMGNDKSIKCEQNLGHDTMYWYKQDSKKFLKIMFSYNNKELIINETVPNRFSPKSPDKAHLNLHINSLELGDSAVYFCASSQDLDEKLFFGSGTQLSVL.